A single sample gave rise to the 19 T cell receptor beta chains below, sequenced in a study of T cells in women clearing cervical HPV infection listed by TCRdb under 2018. Library prep was done by the immunoSEQ multiplex PCR assay. The clones in this table, taken by TCRdb from immuneACCESS, are in-frame only. Not every clone is retained; where verified, under half of the shortfall comes from an unresolved V gene, and the cause of the rest is unknown. This sample's table contains some 30,000 clones. The biggest ten clones account for around 3% of the sample. The source material was blood buffy coat. The source is a woman aged 18 to 75 with a cervical HPV16 infection that either progressed to CIN3+ or cleared (not recorded which).

As concerns this clone: The observed sequence ends 3 residues before the CDR3 terminus, with the missing tail filled in from the germline J gene. The chain has TRBV20-1 and TRBJ2-1; 8 bases are shared with TRBD2. Germline CDR1 and CDR2: DFQATT and SNEGSKA (reference sequence). After removal of 6 bases from V and 9 bases from J, the junction contained 13 bases not matched to a gene. This CDR3 has 14 amino acids. The sequenced part of the CDR3 DNA is TGCAGTGCGAGACTCCATCGGGGGGGTGGTGAG. Amino acid sequence: CSARLHRGGGE. The CDR3, in full, reads CSARLHRGGGEQFF.

Worth noting for this clone: The read finishes 3 residues shy of the CDR3 end, and the germline J gene is used to complete it. The chain is built from TRBV5-4 and TRBJ2-3; 12 nucleotides agree with TRBD2. Germline CDR1 reads SGHNT; CDR2 reads YYREEE (reference sequence). The CDR3 covers 16 residues. The DNA read from the CDR3 is TGTGCCAGCAGCATAGGACTAGCGGGGCTACAAGAGACG. Translating gives CASSIGLAGLQET. The CDR3, in full, reads CASSIGLAGLQETQYF. The variable domain in full, completed from reference TRBV5-4 and TRBJ2-3, reads ETGVTQSPTHLIKTRGQQVTLRCSSQSGHNTVSWYQQALGQGPQFIFQYYREEENGRGNFPPRFSGLQFPNYSSELNVNALELDDSALYLCASSIGLAGLQETQYFGPGTRLTVL.

CDR3 bases read: TGTGCCAGCAGCCAACGAGGGGGCATTTTGTCCTACGAG. Translating gives CASSQRGGILSYE. The CDR3 as a whole reads CASSQRGGILSYEQYF. The V gene is TRBV14, the J gene TRBJ2-7, with 7 bases aligning to TRBD1. The read falls 3 residues short of the CDR3 end, and the missing part is taken from the germline J gene. Germline CDR1 reads SGHDN; CDR2 reads FVKESK. J was trimmed by 1 base and V by 2 bases; bases with no gene match: 8. The CDR3 extends over 16 amino acids.

Turning to this clone: Coverage ceases 3 residues before the CDR3 finishes, and the germline J gene fills in the end. The rearrangement joins TRBV19 to TRBJ1-6; TRBD1 might be the D (6 bases). The V and J ends lost 5 bases and 10 bases respectively, with 21 bases between them. The germline V gene has CDR1 LNHDA and CDR2 SQIVND (reference sequence). The CDR3 has 16 amino acids. Incomplete CDR3 DNA: TGTGCCAGTAGTCATCTTCAGACAGGCCTCGGATCACCC. It translates to CASSHLQTGLGSP. The whole CDR3 region reads CASSHLQTGLGSPLHF. The full variable domain, with the rest looked up from reference TRBV19 and TRBJ1-6, is DGGITQSPKYLFRKEGQNVTLSCEQNLNHDAMYWYRQDPGQGLRLIYYSQIVNDFQKGDIAEGYSVSREKKESFPLTVTSAQKNPTAFYLCASSHLQTGLGSPLHFGNGTRLTVT.

Concerning this clone itself: The CDR3 end lies 3 residues beyond the end of the read and is filled in from the germline J gene. This sequence joins TRBV19 and TRBJ1-1, with 7 bases identical to TRBD1. The trim removed 6 bases at V and 1 base at J, leaving 8 bases unmatched. This CDR3 is built from 15 residues. Germline CDR1 reads LNHDA; CDR2 reads SQIVND (reference sequence). Partial CDR3 DNA: TGTGCCAGTAGATATAAGGGACAGACGAACACTGAA. It specifies CASRYKGQTNTE. The entire CDR3 sequence reads CASRYKGQTNTEAFF.

A note on this clone: Coverage ceases 3 residues before the CDR3 finishes, and the germline J gene fills in the end. The chain combines TRBV7-3 with TRBJ2-3; TRBD1 is a possible D gene (5 bases). Between the trimmed V and J ends, which lost 8 bases and 2 bases, there was a span of 14 bases. CDR1 is SGHTA, CDR2 FQGTGA, per germline. The CDR3 is 14 amino acids. CDR3 bases read: TGTGCCAGCGGCATCGACAGATACACAGATACG. The encoded protein is CASGIDRYTDT. The entire CDR3 sequence reads CASGIDRYTDTQYF.

As to this clone: Read sequence stops 3 residues before the CDR3 end, and the germline J gene provides the missing end. The chain recombines TRBV12-3 or TRBV12-4 with TRBJ1-4, with D uncertain. V lost 6 bases to trimming and J lost 2 bases, with 10 bases between them. This CDR3 region has 14 residues. CDR3 DNA (partial): TGTGCCAGCAGCGAGAGAGGGACTAATGAAAAA. Translating gives CASSERGTNEK. In full, the CDR3 reads CASSERGTNEKLFF.

Turning to this clone: The read terminates 3 residues before the CDR3 end, so the remaining end is supplied by the germline J gene. The chain is built from TRBV20-1 and TRBJ1-2; weak D call: TRBD1 (6 bases). Trimming left V 2 bases short and J 2 bases short, with 15 bases between. CDR3 length: 15 amino acids. Germline V gene sequence: CDR1 DFQATT, CDR2 SNEGSKA (reference sequence). This CDR3 reads CSARSEDSRNYGYTF. The sequenced part of the CDR3 DNA is TGCAGTGCTAGATCGGAGGACAGCAGAAACTATGGC.

Turning to this clone: Read sequence stops 3 residues before the CDR3 end, and the germline J gene provides the missing end. The chain has TRBV20-1 and TRBJ1-1; 7 bases align to TRBD1. The V gene's germline CDR1 is DFQATT and CDR2 SNEGSKA (reference sequence). The CDR3 length is 14 residues. V was pared by 2 bases and J by 4 bases, with 7 bases of the junction left unmatched. The sequenced CDR3 bases are TGCAGTGCTAGAAAGGGGGCGCCTGGCACTGAA. Translation gives CSARKGAPGTE. The CDR3 in its entirety is CSARKGAPGTEAFF.

In regard to this clone: The read terminates 3 residues before the CDR3 end, so the remaining end is supplied by the germline J gene. The chain uses TRBV2 and TRBJ2-1; a weak D match, TRBD2 (6 bases). CDR1 SNHLY and CDR2 FYNNEI come from the germline V gene. The ends were cut back, 8 bases at V and 0 bases at J, with 17 bases in the middle. This CDR3 comprises 16 residues. The sequenced part of the CDR3 DNA is TGTGCCAGCTTGCGAAGCGGGCGACGCTCCTACAATGAG. Its protein product is CASLRSGRRSYNE. The full CDR3 sequence reads CASLRSGRRSYNEQFF.

A remark on this clone: The read finishes 3 residues shy of the CDR3 end, and the germline J gene is used to complete it. V usage is TRBV7-2 and J usage is TRBJ2-2; 8 nucleotides line up with TRBD2. The CDR3 has 15 amino acids. V trimming: 5 bases; J trimming: 5 bases; junction bases outside the gene matches: 7. Germline CDR1 is SGHTA and CDR2 is FQGNSA. The DNA read from the CDR3 is TGTGCCAGCAGCCCCACCGGGGGGGCGACCGGGGAG. It is translated as CASSPTGGATGE. The entire CDR3 protein is CASSPTGGATGELFF.

On this clone: From the germline J gene comes the end of the CDR3, since the read stops 3 residues before it. Other nucleotide sequences from this sample produce the same CDR3. The rearrangement links TRBV7-2 to TRBJ1-3; D remains ambiguous. The V gene's germline CDR1 is SGHTA and CDR2 FQGNSA. This CDR3 comprises 14 residues. V dropped 5 bases and J dropped 4 bases, with 12 bases sitting between them. The CDR3 reads CASSTRRVGNTIYF. Incomplete CDR3 DNA: TGTGCCAGCAGCACCCGGCGGGTCGGAAACACC.

Comment on this clone: The read is 3 residues too short to cover the CDR3 end, so that end is filled in from the germline J gene. V and J are TRBV29-1 and TRBJ2-3; the D gene could be TRBD1 or TRBD2 (7 bases each). CDR1 SQVTM and CDR2 ANQGSEA come from the germline V gene. This CDR3 region has 15 residues. The part of the CDR3 DNA that was read is TGCAGCGTTCGAGGGAGGGGGCCGGGGGTGGAGACG. Translating gives CSVRGRGPGVET. In full, the CDR3 is CSVRGRGPGVETQYF.

On this clone itself: The read falls 3 residues short of the CDR3 end, and the missing part is taken from the germline J gene. The genes are TRBV7-3 and TRBJ2-1, with TRBD2 matching 14 bases. The trim removed 0 bases at V and 9 bases at J, leaving 10 bases unmatched. CDR3 length: 18 residues. Germline V CDR1 and CDR2: SGHTA, FQGTGA. The CDR3 protein is CASSLTSTTSGRASEQFF. The CDR3 DNA, read in part, is TGTGCCAGCAGCTTAACGTCGACGACTAGCGGGAGGGCTAGTGAG.

Concerning this clone: The sequenced fragment ends 3 residues before the CDR3 boundary, so the rest is inferred from the germline J gene. The chain joins TRBV12-3 or TRBV12-4 to TRBJ2-3; D gene ambiguous. The CDR3 spans 15 residues. The V and J ends lost 6 bases and 1 base respectively, with 14 bases between them. The CDR3: CASRPTELGTDTQYF. Partial CDR3 DNA: TGTGCCAGCAGACCGACTGAGCTGGGCACAGATACG.

As for this clone: Compared with germline, one end of the junction differs, possibly owing to a read error. The read ends 3 residues early relative to the CDR3; the germline J gene fills the gap. This chain joins TRBV29-1 and TRBJ1-1; D possibly corresponds to TRBD1 (6 bases). Germline V gene data show CDR1 as SQVTM and CDR2 as ANQGSEA. The CDR3 is made up of 15 amino acids. The DNA read from the CDR3 is TGCAGCGTTAAAGAACAACAGGGTGGGGGCACTGAA. Translated, it gives CSVKEQQGGGTE. The whole CDR3 reads CSVKEQQGGGTEAFF.

Concerning this clone: With the read ending 3 residues before the CDR3 end, the germline J gene is used to fill in that end. The rearrangement links TRBV23-1 to TRBJ1-1, with unresolved D. TRBV23-1 is an ORF; its function is uncertain. Trimming removed 0 bases at V and 1 base at J, with 9 bases between. The CDR3 is 15 residues long. The sequenced CDR3 bases are TGCGCCAGCAGTCAATCGTTTCGGGGGAACACTGAA. It translates to CASSQSFRGNTE. The complete CDR3 reads CASSQSFRGNTEAFF.

About this clone itself: Read data end 3 residues before the CDR3 end; the end is taken from the germline J gene. The chain has TRBV29-1 and TRBJ2-2; D may be TRBD2 (6 bases). This CDR3 has 13 residues. Germline CDR1 reads SQVTM; CDR2 reads ANQGSEA. CDR3 bases read: TGCAGCGTCAGGCGGGAAATTGGCTCACCG. Its translation is CSVRREIGSP. The CDR3 in full is CSVRREIGSPLFF.

With regard to this clone: Read sequence stops 3 residues before the CDR3 end, and the germline J gene provides the missing end. The rearrangement links TRBV30 to TRBJ2-7, with D hard to call. Germline V gene lookup returns CDR1 GTSNPN and CDR2 SVGIG (reference sequence). The length of the CDR3 is 16 residues. The ends were cut back, 2 bases at V and 0 bases at J, with 17 bases in the middle. The sequenced CDR3 bases are TGTGCCTGGAGTCCCATCTCAGGCCGTCACTCCTACGAG. It yields the protein CAWSPISGRHSYE. The full CDR3 is CAWSPISGRHSYEQYF.